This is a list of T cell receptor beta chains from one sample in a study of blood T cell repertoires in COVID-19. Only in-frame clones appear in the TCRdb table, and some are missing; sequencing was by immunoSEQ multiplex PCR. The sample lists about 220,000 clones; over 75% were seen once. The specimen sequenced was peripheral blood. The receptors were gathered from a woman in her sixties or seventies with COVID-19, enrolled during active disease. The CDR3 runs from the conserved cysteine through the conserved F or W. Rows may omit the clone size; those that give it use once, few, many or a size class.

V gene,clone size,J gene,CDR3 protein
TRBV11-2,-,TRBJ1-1,CASSPRVGSGTEAFF
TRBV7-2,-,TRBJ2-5,CASSLGRPGQETQYF
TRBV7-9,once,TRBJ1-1,CASSLGARGKTEAFF
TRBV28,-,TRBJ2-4,CASSSPGAAKNIQYF
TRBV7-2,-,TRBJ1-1,CASSLSAYTEAFF
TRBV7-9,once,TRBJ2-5,CASSLGSGGETQYF
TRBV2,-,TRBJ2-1,CASSERERGANNEQFF
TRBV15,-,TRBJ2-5,CATSRGQIETQYF
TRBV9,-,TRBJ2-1,CASSAGLGSGLHNEQFF
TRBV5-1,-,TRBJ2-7,CASSYRGGHEQYF
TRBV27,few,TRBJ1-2,CASRPPGESYTF
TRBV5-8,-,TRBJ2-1,CASSFSGYNPAVF
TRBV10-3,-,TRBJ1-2,CAIRAIQGAGYGYTF
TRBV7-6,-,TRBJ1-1,CASSLVGQGSKMNTEAFF
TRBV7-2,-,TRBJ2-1,CASSEEGGYNEQFF
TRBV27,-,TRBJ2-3,CASSNLATDTQYF
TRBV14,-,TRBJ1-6,CASSQDYGDRNSPLHF
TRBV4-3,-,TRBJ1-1,CASRTGAEAFF
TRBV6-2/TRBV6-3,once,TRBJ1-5,CASSGQSNQPQHF
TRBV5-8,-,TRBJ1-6,CASSSPGGLSSYNSPLHF
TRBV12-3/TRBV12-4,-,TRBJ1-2,CASSLNRNYGYTF
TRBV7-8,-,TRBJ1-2,CASSLVEGQGYTF
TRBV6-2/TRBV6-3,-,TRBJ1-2,CASSYSLTGNYGYTF
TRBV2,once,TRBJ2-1,CAGTPGTGLHEQFF
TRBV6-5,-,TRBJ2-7,CASTPSRGAPYEQYF
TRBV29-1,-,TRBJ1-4,CSVEGGVGTNEKLFF
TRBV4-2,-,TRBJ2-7,CASSQPGRGPPEQYF
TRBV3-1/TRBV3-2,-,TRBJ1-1,CASSGVPALNTEAFF